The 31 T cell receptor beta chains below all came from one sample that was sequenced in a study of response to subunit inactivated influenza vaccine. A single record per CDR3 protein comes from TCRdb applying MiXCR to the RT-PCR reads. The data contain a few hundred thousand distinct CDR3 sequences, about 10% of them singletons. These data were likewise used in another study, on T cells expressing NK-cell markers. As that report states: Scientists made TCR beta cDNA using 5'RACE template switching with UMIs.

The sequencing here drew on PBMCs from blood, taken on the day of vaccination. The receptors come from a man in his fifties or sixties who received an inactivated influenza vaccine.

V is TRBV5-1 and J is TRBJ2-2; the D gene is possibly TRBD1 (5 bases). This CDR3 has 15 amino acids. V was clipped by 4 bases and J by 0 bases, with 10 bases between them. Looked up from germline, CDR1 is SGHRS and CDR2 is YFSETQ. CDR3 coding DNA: TGCGCCAGCAGCAATGGACAAGCGAACACCGGGGAGCTGTTTTTT. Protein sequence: CASSNGQANTGELFF.

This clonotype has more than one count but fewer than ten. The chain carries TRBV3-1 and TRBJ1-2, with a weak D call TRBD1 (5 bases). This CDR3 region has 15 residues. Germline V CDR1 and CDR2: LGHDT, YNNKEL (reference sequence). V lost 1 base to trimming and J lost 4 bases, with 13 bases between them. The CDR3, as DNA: TGTGCCAGCAGCCAAGCGGGGGGGGGTTTCTATGGCTACACCTTC. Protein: CASSQAGGGFYGYTF.

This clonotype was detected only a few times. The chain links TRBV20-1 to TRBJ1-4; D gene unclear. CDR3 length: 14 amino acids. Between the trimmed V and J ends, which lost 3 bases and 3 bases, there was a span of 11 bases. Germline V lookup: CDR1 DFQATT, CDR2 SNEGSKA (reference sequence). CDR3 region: CSASSGTANEKLFF. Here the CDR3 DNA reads TGCAGTGCTAGTTCTGGTACAGCTAATGAAAAACTGTTTTTT.

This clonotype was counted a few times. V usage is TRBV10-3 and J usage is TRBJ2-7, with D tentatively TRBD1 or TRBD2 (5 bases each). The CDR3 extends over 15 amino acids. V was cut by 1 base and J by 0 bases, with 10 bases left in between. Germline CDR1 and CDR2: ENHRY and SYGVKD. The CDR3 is CAISEFRGSSYEQYF. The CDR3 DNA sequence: TGTGCCATCAGTGAGTTCCGGGGCTCCTCCTACGAGCAGTACTTC.

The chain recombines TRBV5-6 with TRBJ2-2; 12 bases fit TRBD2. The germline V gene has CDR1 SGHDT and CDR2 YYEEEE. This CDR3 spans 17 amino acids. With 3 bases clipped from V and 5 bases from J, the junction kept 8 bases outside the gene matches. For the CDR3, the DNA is TGTGCCAGCAGCTACCTACCGGGACTAGCGGGTACCGGGGAGCTGTTTTTT. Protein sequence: CASSYLPGLAGTGELFF. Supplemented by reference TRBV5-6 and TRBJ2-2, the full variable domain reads DAGVTQSPTHLIKTRGQQVTLRCSPKSGHDTVSWYQQALGQGPQFIFQYYEEEERQRGNFPDRFSGHQFPNYSSELNVNALLLGDSALYLCASSYLPGLAGTGELFFGEGSRLTVL.

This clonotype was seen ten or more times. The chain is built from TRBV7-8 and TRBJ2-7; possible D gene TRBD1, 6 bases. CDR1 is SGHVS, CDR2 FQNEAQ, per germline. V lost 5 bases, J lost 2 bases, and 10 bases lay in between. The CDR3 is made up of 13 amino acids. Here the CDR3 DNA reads TGTGCCAGCAGCAAACAGGGAGCCTACGAGCAGTACTTC. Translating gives CASSKQGAYEQYF.

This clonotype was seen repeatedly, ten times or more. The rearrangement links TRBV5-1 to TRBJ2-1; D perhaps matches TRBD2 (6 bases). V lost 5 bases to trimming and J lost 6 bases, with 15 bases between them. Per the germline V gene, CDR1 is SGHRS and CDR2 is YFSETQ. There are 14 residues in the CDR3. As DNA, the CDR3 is TGCGCCAGCAGTCTGGAGGGTTTCGGCAATGAGCAGTTCTTC. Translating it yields CASSLEGFGNEQFF.

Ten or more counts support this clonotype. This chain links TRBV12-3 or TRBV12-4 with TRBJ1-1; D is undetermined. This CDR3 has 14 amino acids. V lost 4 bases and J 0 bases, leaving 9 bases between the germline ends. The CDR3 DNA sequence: TGTGCCAGCAGTTCATTCGCTATGAACACTGAAGCTTTCTTT. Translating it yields CASSSFAMNTEAFF.

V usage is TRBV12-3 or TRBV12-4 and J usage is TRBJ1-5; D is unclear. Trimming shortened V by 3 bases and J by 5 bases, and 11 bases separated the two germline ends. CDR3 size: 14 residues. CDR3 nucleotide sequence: TGTGCCAGCAGTTTTTCGGCAAGGGATCAGCCCCAGCATTTT. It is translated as CASSFSARDQPQHF.

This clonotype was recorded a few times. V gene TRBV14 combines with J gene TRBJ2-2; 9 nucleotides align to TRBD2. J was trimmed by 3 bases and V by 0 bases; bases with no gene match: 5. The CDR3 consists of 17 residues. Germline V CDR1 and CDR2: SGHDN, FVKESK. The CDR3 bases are TGTGCCAGCAGCCAAGAGTTTGGCGGGAGGGACACCGGGGAGCTGTTTTTT. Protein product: CASSQEFGGRDTGELFF.

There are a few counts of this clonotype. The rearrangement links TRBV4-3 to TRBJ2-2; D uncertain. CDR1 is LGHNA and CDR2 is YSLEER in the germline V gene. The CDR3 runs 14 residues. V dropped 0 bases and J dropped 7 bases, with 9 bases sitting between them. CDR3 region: CASSQDRANGELFF. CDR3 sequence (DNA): TGCGCCAGCAGCCAAGATCGGGCTAACGGGGAGCTGTTTTTT.

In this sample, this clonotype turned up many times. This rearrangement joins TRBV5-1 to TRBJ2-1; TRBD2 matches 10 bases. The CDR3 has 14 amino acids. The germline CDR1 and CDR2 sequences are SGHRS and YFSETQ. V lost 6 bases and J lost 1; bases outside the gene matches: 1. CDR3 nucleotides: TGCGCCAGCACAGCGGGAGGGTCCTACAATGAGCAGTTCTTC. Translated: CASTAGGSYNEQFF.

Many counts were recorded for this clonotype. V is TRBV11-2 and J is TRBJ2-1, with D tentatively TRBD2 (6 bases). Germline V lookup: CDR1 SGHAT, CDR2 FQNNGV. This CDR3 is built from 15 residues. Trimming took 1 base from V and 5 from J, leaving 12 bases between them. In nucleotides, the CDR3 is TGTGCCAGCAGCTTAGTAGGGCTAGCGAACAATGAGCAGTTCTTC. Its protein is CASSLVGLANNEQFF.

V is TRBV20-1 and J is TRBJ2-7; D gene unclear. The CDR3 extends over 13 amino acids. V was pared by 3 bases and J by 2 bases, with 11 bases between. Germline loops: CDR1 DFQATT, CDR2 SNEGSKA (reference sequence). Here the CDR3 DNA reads TGCAGTGCTAGTAAGACTTTAACCTACGAGCAGTACTTC. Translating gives CSASKTLTYEQYF.

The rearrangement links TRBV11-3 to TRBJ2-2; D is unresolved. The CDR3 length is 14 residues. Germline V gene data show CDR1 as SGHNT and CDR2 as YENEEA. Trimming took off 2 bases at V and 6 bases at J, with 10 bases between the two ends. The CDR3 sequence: CASSLRVGSGELFF. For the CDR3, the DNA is TGTGCCAGCAGCTTAAGAGTAGGTTCCGGGGAGCTGTTTTTT.

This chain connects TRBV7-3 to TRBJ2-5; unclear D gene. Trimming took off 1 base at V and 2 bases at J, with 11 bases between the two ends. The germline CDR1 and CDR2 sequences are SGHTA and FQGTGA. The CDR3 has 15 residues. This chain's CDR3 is CASSLSHGAQETQYF. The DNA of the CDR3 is TGTGCCAGCAGCTTAAGCCACGGAGCACAAGAGACCCAGTACTTC.

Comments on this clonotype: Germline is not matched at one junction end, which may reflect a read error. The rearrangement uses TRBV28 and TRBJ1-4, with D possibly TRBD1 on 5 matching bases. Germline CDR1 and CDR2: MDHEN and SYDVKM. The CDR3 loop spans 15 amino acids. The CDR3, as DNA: TGTGTCAGCAGTTTTTCTACCAGGGCGAATGAAAAACTGTTTTTT. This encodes CVSSFSTRANEKLFF.

The CDR3 sequence: CASSGGTADSGANVLTF. The DNA for the CDR3 is TGTGCCAGCTCAGGGGGGACGGCCGACTCTGGGGCCAACGTCCTGACTTTC. The genes are TRBV18 and TRBJ2-6; D is perhaps TRBD2 (6 bases). CDR3 size: 17 residues. Germline V gene sequence: CDR1 KGHSH, CDR2 LQKENI. Deletions cut 5 bases from V and 0 bases from J, with 14 bases between.

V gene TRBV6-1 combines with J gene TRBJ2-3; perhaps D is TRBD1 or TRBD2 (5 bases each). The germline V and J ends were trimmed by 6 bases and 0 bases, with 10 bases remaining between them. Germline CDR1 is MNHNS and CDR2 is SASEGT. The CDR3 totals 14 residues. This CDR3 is CASRDRDSTDTQYF. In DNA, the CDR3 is TGTGCCAGCAGAGACCGGGACAGCACAGATACGCAGTATTTT.

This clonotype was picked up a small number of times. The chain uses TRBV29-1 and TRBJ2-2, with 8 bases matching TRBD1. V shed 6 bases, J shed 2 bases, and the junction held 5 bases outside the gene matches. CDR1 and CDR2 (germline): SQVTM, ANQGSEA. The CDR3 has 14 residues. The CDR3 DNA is TGCAGCGTAACGGACAGGGTTAACACCGGGGAGCTGTTTTTT. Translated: CSVTDRVNTGELFF.

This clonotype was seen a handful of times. The CDR3 region is CASSLLRYTGELFF. CDR3 in DNA: TGTGCCAGCAGTTTATTGAGATACACCGGGGAGCTGTTTTTT. The chain has TRBV28 and TRBJ2-2, with D unclear. V lost 1 base and J lost 3, with 6 bases in between. The germline V gene encodes CDR1 MDHEN and CDR2 SYDVKM. The CDR3 spans 14 residues.

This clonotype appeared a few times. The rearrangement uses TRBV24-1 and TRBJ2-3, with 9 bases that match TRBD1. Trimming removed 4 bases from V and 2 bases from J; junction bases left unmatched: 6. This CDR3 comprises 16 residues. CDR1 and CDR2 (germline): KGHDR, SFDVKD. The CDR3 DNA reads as TGTGCCACCAGTGACGCGGGACAGGGCTTCACAGATACGCAGTATTTT. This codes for CATSDAGQGFTDTQYF.

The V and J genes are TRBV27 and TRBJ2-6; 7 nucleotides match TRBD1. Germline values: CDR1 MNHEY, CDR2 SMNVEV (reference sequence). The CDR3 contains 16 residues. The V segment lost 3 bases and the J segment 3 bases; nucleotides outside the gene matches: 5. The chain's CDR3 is CASSFLDRVGANVLTF. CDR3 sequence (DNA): TGTGCCAGCAGTTTCTTAGACAGGGTTGGGGCCAACGTCCTGACTTTC.

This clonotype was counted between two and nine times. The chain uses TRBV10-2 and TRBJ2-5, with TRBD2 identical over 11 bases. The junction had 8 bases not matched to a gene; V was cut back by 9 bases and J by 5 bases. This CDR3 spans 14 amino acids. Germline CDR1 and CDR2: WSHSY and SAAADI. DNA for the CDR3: TGCGCCAGTACAGAACTAGCGGGAGTGGAGACCCAGTACTTC. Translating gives CASTELAGVETQYF.

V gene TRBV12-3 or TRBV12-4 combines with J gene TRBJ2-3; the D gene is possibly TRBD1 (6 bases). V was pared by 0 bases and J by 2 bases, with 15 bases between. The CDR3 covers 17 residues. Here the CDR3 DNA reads TGTGCCAGCAGTTTAGCGTTGGGACACCCGGACACAGATACGCAGTATTTT. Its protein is CASSLALGHPDTDTQYF.

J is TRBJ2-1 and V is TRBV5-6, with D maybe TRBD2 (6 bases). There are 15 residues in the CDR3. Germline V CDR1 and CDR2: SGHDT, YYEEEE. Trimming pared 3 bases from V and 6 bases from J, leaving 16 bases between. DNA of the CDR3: TGTGCCAGCAGCTCGGGACTCAGGTATGGCAATGAGCAGTTCTTC. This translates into CASSSGLRYGNEQFF.

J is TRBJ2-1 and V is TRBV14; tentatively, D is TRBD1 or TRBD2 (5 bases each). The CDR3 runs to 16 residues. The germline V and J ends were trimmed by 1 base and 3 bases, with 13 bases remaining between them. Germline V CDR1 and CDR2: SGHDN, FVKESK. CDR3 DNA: TGTGCCAGCAGCCAAGGGTCGGGGCCCCTCTACAATGAGCAGTTCTTC. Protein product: CASSQGSGPLYNEQFF.

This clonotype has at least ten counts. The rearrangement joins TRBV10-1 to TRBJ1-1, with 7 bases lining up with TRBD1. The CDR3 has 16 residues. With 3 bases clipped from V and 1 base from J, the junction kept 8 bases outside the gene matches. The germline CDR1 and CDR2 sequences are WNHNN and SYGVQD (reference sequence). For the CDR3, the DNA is TGCGCCAGCAGTGATTCGCCCGGGACAGAGAACACTGAAGCTTTCTTT. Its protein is CASSDSPGTENTEAFF.

The DNA of the CDR3 is TGTGCCAGCAGTTCGGACAGCGCCCATGGTCAGCCCCAGCATTTT. This gives the protein CASSSDSAHGQPQHF. The chain joins TRBV6-2 or TRBV6-3 to TRBJ1-5, with TRBD1 as a possible D gene (6 bases). V was pared by 4 bases and J by 6 bases, with 16 bases between. Germline V gene sequence: CDR1 MNHEY, CDR2 SVGEGT. The length of the CDR3 is 15 residues.

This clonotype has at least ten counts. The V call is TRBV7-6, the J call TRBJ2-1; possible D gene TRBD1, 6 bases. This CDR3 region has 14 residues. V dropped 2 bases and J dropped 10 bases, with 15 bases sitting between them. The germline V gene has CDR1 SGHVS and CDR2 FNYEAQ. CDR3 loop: CASSLTGTKIEQFF. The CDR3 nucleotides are TGTGCCAGCAGCTTAACCGGGACAAAAATCGAGCAGTTCTTC.

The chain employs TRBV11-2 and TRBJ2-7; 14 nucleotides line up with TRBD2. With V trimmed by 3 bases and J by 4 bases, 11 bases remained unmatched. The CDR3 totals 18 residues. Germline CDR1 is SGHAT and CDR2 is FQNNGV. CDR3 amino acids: CASSFGTSGSPLSYEQYF. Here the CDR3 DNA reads TGTGCCAGCAGCTTCGGGACTAGCGGGAGTCCCCTATCTTACGAGCAGTACTTC.